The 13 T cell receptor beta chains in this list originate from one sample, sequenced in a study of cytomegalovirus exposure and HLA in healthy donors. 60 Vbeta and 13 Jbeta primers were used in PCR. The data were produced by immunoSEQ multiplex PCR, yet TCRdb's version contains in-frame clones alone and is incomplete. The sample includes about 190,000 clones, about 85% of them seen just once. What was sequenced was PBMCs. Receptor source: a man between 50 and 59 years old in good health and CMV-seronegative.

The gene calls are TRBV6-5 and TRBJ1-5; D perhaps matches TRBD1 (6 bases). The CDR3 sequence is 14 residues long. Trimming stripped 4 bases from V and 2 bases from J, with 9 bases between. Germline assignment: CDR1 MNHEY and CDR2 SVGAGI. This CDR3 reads CASSFQGRNQPQHF. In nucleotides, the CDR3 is TGTGCCAGCAGTTTCCAGGGGCGCAATCAGCCCCAGCATTTT.

The DNA of the CDR3 is TGCAGCGTTGCGACAGGCCTCTATGGCTACACCTTC. The encoded protein is CSVATGLYGYTF. The chain employs TRBV29-1 and TRBJ1-2; possible D gene TRBD1, 6 bases. The V gene lost 4 bases and the J gene lost 4 bases, with 10 bases spanning the gap. This CDR3 has 12 residues. The germline V gene encodes CDR1 SQVTM and CDR2 ANQGSEA.

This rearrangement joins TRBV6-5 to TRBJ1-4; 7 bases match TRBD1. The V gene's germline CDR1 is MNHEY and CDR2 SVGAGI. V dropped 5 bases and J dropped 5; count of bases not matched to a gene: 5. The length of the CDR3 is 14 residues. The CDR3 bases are TGTGCCAGCAGTATCCAGGGGGGAAATGAAAAACTGTTTTTT. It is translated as CASSIQGGNEKLFF.

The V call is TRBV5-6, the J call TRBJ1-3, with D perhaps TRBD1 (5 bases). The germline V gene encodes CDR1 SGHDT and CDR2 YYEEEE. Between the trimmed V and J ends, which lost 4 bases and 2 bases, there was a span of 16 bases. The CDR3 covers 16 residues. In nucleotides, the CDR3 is TGTGCCAGCAGCCCTTGGGGCAGGGATCCTGGAAACACCATATATTTT. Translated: CASSPWGRDPGNTIYF.

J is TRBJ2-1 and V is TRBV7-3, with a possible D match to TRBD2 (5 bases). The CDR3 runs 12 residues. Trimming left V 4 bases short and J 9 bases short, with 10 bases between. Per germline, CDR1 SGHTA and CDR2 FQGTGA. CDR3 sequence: CASSSGGGEQFF. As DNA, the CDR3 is TGTGCCAGCAGCTCAGGAGGAGGTGAGCAGTTCTTC.

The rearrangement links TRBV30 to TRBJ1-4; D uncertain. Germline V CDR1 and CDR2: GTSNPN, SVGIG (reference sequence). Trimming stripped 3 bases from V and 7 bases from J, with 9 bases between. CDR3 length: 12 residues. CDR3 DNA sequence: TGTGCCTGGAGAATGGGAGGTGAAAAACTGTTTTTT. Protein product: CAWRMGGEKLFF.

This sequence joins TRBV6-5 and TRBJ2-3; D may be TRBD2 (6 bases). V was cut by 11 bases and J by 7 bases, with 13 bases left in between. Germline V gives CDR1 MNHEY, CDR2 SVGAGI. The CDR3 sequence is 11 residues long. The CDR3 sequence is CAASGDNTQYF. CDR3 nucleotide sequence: TGTGCCGCTTCGGGGGATAATACGCAGTATTTT.

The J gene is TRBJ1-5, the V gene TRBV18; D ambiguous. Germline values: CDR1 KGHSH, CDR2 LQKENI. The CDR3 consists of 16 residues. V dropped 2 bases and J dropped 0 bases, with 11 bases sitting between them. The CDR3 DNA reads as TGTGCCAGCTCACCAACCCCGGGAGGTAGCAATCAGCCCCAGCATTTT. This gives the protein CASSPTPGGSNQPQHF.

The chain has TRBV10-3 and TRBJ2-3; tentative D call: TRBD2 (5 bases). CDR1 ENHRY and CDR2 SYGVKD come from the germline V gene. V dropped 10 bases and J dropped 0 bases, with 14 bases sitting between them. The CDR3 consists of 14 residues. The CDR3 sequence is CATRAEASTDTQYF. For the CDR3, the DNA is TGTGCCACTCGAGCGGAGGCTAGCACAGATACGCAGTATTTT.

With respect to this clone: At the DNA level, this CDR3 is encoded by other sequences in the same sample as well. CDR3: CASSERGYEQYF. The CDR3 nucleotides read TGTGCCAGCAGTGAACGGGGCTACGAGCAGTACTTC. This chain joins TRBV6-1 and TRBJ2-7; D may be TRBD2 (5 bases). V lost 2 bases and J 3 bases, leaving 5 bases between the germline ends. The CDR3 spans 12 residues. Germline CDR1 and CDR2: MNHNS and SASEGT.

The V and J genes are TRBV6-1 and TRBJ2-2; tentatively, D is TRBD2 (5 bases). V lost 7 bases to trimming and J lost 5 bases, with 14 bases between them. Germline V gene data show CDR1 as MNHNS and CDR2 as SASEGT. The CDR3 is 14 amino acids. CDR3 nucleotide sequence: TGTGCCAGCACCCCCGCCGGGGTTACCGGGGAGCTGTTTTTT. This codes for CASTPAGVTGELFF.

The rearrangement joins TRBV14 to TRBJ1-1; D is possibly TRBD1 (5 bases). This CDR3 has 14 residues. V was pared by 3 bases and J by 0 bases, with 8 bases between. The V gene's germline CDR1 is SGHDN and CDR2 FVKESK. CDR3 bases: TGTGCCAGCAGCCACAGGGATTTGAACACTGAAGCTTTCTTT. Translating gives CASSHRDLNTEAFF.

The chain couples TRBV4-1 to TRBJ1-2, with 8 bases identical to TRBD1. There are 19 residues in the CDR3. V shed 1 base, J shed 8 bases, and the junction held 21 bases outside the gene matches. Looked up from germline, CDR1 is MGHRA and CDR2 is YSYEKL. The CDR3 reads CASSQGGHGQGEFQRGYTF. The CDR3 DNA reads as TGCGCCAGCAGCCAAGGGGGGCATGGACAGGGAGAATTTCAAAGGGGCTACACCTTC.